The clone carrying this TCR beta chain came up once. Germline V gene lookup returns CDR1 SGHTA and CDR2 FQGTGA. V was pared by 1 base and J by 3 bases, with 17 bases between. This CDR3 is built from 17 residues. Generated by immunoSEQ multiplex PCR, the TCRdb table keeps only in-frame clones and is missing some. The data show some 110,000 clones, 85% to 95% seen once. This sample was taken from a study of Tregs in tolerant kidney transplant recipients. The receptor was isolated from a human donor in good health. The sequencing input was CD4+ T cells from blood. This chain connects TRBV7-3 to TRBJ2-3; D may be TRBD1 or TRBD2 (6 bases each). The CDR3 DNA reads as TGTGCCAGCAGCTTAATAGGTGGGGGGCTCCAGACAGATACGCAGTATTTT. Translating gives CASSLIGGGLQTDTQYF.